This T cell receptor beta chain stems from a study of cytomegalovirus exposure and HLA in healthy donors. Study information: Earlier, 200 million or so T cells were analyzed, and some 120 million unique TCR beta sequences were found among them. Among the 398 genotyped donors, more than 70% were placed in the Caucasian-associated ancestry cluster.

The PCR contained 60 Vbeta and 13 Jbeta primers. Profiled with immunoSEQ multiplex PCR; TCRdb holds only in-frame clones, not every one. The sample gives 140,000 to 150,000 clones, roughly 75% of which show up once; 2.5% to 3% is in the top ten. The V end was cut by 4 bases, the J end by 6 bases, with 11 bases between. This CDR3 is built from 12 residues. Germline V gives CDR1 SQVTM, CDR2 ANQGSEA. The sample comprised PBMCs. The receptor's source is a female donor in good health and CMV-seronegative. The chain combines TRBV29-1 with TRBJ2-3, with D maybe TRBD1 (5 bases). CDR3 in DNA: TGCAGCGTTGGGGTGGGGCGGGATACGCAGTATTTT. Translated: CSVGVGRDTQYF.